This TCR beta chain was captured by sequencing in a study of long-term antiretroviral therapy in people with HIV. Findings and caveats of the study: The repertoire was dominated at all time points by clones expanded before ART. From the mid-2000s to the late 2010s, blood was obtained, possibly while participants received older ART regimens.

Assay version v3.0 of immunoSEQ was used, and it was run at survey level. The target of sequencing was about 40,000-50,000 T-cell genomes per sample. Generated by immunoSEQ multiplex PCR, the TCRdb table keeps only in-frame clones and is missing some. The table includes 30,000 to 35,000 clones, approximately 95% detected once. CDR3 length equals 14 residues. Germline V gives CDR1 SGHNT, CDR2 YYREEE (reference sequence). V was clipped by 2 bases and J by 7 bases; unmatched bases: 1. Concerning this clone: What it binds is unknown.

Sequenced here: unsorted PBMCs, sampled more than 5 years after starting antiretroviral therapy. The TCR sequence derives from a woman aged 45-59 years with HIV. This rearrangement joins TRBV5-4 to TRBJ1-6, with 9 positions matching TRBD1. For the CDR3, the DNA is TGTGCCAGCAGCTTCGGGACAGGGAATTCACCCCTCCACTTT. Amino acids: CASSFGTGNSPLHF. Supplemented by reference TRBV5-4 and TRBJ1-6, the full variable domain reads ETGVTQSPTHLIKTRGQQVTLRCSSQSGHNTVSWYQQALGQGPQFIFQYYREEENGRGNFPPRFSGLQFPNYSSELNVNALELDDSALYLCASSFGTGNSPLHFGNGTRLTVT.